This T cell receptor beta chain emerged from a study of Graves' ophthalmopathy and Graves' hyperthyroidism. This clonotype occurred many times. As yet, its antigen is unknown. Amplification of the TCR beta CDR3 regions used RNA transcripts (as template). Following a first-round RT-PCR that used HTBI primers, a second-round multiplex PCR was carried out. A single record per CDR3 protein comes from TCRdb applying MiXCR to the multiplex PCR reads. The sample gives around 26,000 distinct CDR3 sequences, 48% of which show up once; 6.5% is in the top ten. The germline gives CDR1 SGHTS, CDR2 YDEGEE. This CDR3 comprises 14 residues. The V segment lost 3 bases and the J segment 1 base; nucleotides outside the gene matches: 2. Broader study findings: Blood contained most expanded thyroid clonotypes exceeding 0.001 frequency.

Stable hyperthyroidism denotes an absence of ophthalmopathy throughout 18 months of follow-up. The chain is built from TRBV5-8 and TRBJ1-2, with 8 bases identical to TRBD1. Sequencing was done on a sample of peripheral blood. This TCR was sampled from an adult woman with stable Graves' hyperthyroidism. This CDR3 reads CASSSDRGNYGYTF. The CDR3 DNA follows: TGTGCCAGCAGCTCCGACAGGGGTAACTATGGCTACACCTTC.